This passage covers 28 T cell receptor beta chains from one sample sequenced in a study of blood T cell repertoires in COVID-19. Method: immunoSEQ multiplex PCR; TCRdb's copy keeps in-frame clones and lacks some. This table has over 130,000 clones, 84% appearing once. Sequencing was done on a sample of PBMCs or T cells enriched from blood (not recorded which). The receptors stem from a man in his fifties in a cohort exposed to, infected with or recovered from COVID-19 (not recorded which).

The rearrangement uses TRBV18 and TRBJ2-1; D might be TRBD2 (6 bases). The CDR3 contains 15 residues. V lost 3 bases to trimming and J lost 4 bases, with 13 bases between them. Germline assignment: CDR1 KGHSH and CDR2 LQKENI. CDR3 region: CASSPQGGSYNEQFF. The CDR3 bases are TGTGCCAGCTCACCCCAGGGAGGCTCATACAATGAGCAGTTCTTC.

The V call is TRBV30, the J call TRBJ2-7; 13 bases are a match to TRBD2. Germline CDR1 reads GTSNPN; CDR2 reads SVGIG (reference sequence). The CDR3 is 14 amino acids. Trimming removed 3 bases from V and 4 bases from J; junction bases left unmatched: 3. This CDR3 reads CAWRRTSGSYEQYF. The CDR3 region has the DNA TGTGCCTGGAGGCGGACTAGCGGGAGTTACGAGCAGTACTTC.

The CDR3 is CASSGPGGSYNEQFF. The DNA for the CDR3 is TGTGCCAGTAGTGGCCCGGGAGGCTCCTACAATGAGCAGTTCTTC. The J gene is TRBJ2-1, the V gene TRBV19; TRBD2 agrees at 7 bases. V lost 5 bases, J lost 0 bases, and 4 bases stayed unmatched. The CDR3 extends over 15 amino acids. Per germline, CDR1 LNHDA and CDR2 SQIVND (reference sequence).

The rearrangement joins TRBV7-8 to TRBJ2-1; the D gene is possibly TRBD1 (6 bases). Looked up from germline, CDR1 is SGHVS and CDR2 is FQNEAQ. The CDR3 loop spans 12 amino acids. The V end lost 5 bases, the J end lost 9 bases, and 11 bases lay between the germline ends. CDR3 sequence (DNA): TGTGCCAGCAGCACTGGGGGCCCTGAGCAGTTCTTC. Translating it yields CASSTGGPEQFF.

The chain has TRBV5-1 and TRBJ2-5, with TRBD2 matching 10 bases. Germline V gene lookup returns CDR1 SGHRS and CDR2 YFSETQ. J lost 1 base, V lost 4 bases, and 4 bases had no gene match. CDR3 length: 15 residues. The CDR3 is CASSALAGAQETQYF. CDR3 nucleotides: TGCGCCAGCAGCGCGCTAGCGGGGGCCCAAGAGACCCAGTACTTC.

The sample holds one count of this clone. The chain carries TRBV6-5 and TRBJ2-7; perhaps TRBD2 as D (7 bases). From germline, CDR1 is MNHEY and CDR2 SVGAGI. The CDR3 extends over 15 amino acids. Trimming removed 5 bases from V and 6 bases from J, with 20 bases in between. CDR3 sequence (DNA): TGTGCCAGCAGTAGGGGGGGGCAGGGTAGGTCCGAGCAGTACTTC. Protein sequence: CASSRGGQGRSEQYF.

The chain employs TRBV5-1 and TRBJ2-7, with 9 positions matching TRBD1. The CDR3 consists of 14 residues. The V gene's germline CDR1 is SGHRS and CDR2 YFSETQ. V trimming: 2 bases; J trimming: 3 bases; junction bases outside the gene matches: 3. In nucleotides, the CDR3 is TGCGCCAGCAGCTTCGGGACAGGGTTCTACGAGCAGTACTTC. Its translation is CASSFGTGFYEQYF.

With regard to this clone: This sample also contains other DNA sequences that code for the same CDR3. The rearrangement uses TRBV19 and TRBJ1-2, with a weak D call TRBD1 (5 bases). Germline V gene data show CDR1 as LNHDA and CDR2 as SQIVND (reference sequence). The CDR3 length is 14 residues. The V gene lost 3 bases and the J gene lost 0 bases, with 8 bases spanning the gap. Here the CDR3 reads CASSIGGANYGYTF. The CDR3 DNA reads TGTGCCAGTAGTATTGGAGGGGCTAACTATGGCTACACCTTC.

The chain couples TRBV6-5 to TRBJ1-1; D is ambiguous. V was pared by 6 bases and J by 1 base, with 9 bases between. The germline V gene encodes CDR1 MNHEY and CDR2 SVGAGI. The length of the CDR3 is 13 residues. In DNA form, the CDR3 reads TGTGCCAGCAGCACCCCGGGGAACACTGAAGCTTTCTTT. It translates to CASSTPGNTEAFF.

The gene calls are TRBV3-1 (or the pseudogene TRBV3-2) and TRBJ1-1, with D perhaps matching TRBD1 (6 bases). Trimming stripped 4 bases from V and 1 base from J, with 10 bases between. This CDR3 is 14 amino acids long. The germline V gene encodes CDR1 LGHDT and CDR2 YNNKEL (reference sequence). CDR3 residues: CASSPGHGNTEAFF. CDR3 bases: TGTGCCAGCAGCCCGGGACACGGGAACACTGAAGCTTTCTTT.

The chain has TRBV15 and TRBJ2-6, with a tentative D call TRBD1 (6 bases). The germline gives CDR1 LNHNV, CDR2 YYDKDF (reference sequence). This CDR3 spans 15 amino acids. V lost 3 bases to trimming and J lost 1 base, with 7 bases between them. The CDR3 bases are TGTGCCACCAGCAGCAGGGGTTCTGGGGCCAACGTCCTGACTTTC. It is translated as CATSSRGSGANVLTF.

The chain has TRBV5-1 and TRBJ2-7, with 10 bases fitting TRBD1. The germline CDR1 and CDR2 sequences are SGHRS and YFSETQ. J lost 3 bases, V lost 3 bases, and 3 bases had no gene match. The CDR3 consists of 14 residues. CDR3 region: CASSSGTGDYEQYF. The DNA for the CDR3 is TGCGCCAGCAGCTCCGGGACAGGGGACTACGAGCAGTACTTC.

This clone was counted a single time. The CDR3 sequence: CASSLAHGRGRSTDTQYF. The DNA for the CDR3 is TGTGCCAGCAGCTTAGCGCACGGGCGGGGGCGTAGCACAGATACGCAGTATTTT. The V gene is TRBV7-6, the J gene TRBJ2-3; D is perhaps TRBD2 (7 bases). The germline V gene encodes CDR1 SGHVS and CDR2 FNYEAQ. The CDR3 length is 18 residues. Trimming stripped 0 bases from V and 0 bases from J, with 16 bases between. Full variable domain (rest looked up from reference TRBV7-6 and TRBJ2-3): GAGVSQSPRYKVTKRGQDVALRCDPISGHVSLYWYRQALGQGPEFLTYFNYEAQQDKSGLPNDRFSAERPEGSISTLTIQRTEQRDSAMYRCASSLAHGRGRSTDTQYFGPGTRLTVL.

The V and J genes are TRBV5-1 and TRBJ2-7; TRBD1 matches 9 bases. Germline V gene lookup returns CDR1 SGHRS and CDR2 YFSETQ. The CDR3 is 16 amino acids. Trimming at V came to 4 bases and at J to 6 bases, leaving 14 bases not matched to a gene. CDR3 nucleotide sequence: TGCGCCAGCAGCCCAGGGACAGGGATCCCTTGGGGCGAGCAGTACTTC. Translated: CASSPGTGIPWGEQYF.

This chain links TRBV28 with TRBJ1-5, with TRBD1 matching over 7 bases. Per germline, CDR1 MDHEN and CDR2 SYDVKM. Unmatched junction bases numbered 4, after V lost 5 bases and J lost 0 bases. CDR3 length: 15 residues. The CDR3 nucleotides read TGTGCCAGCAGTGTACCAGGGGGTAGCAATCAGCCCCAGCATTTT. Translating gives CASSVPGGSNQPQHF.

The chain uses TRBV7-6 and TRBJ2-1; 9 nucleotides line up with TRBD2. CDR3 size: 16 residues. V shed 4 bases, J shed 4 bases, and the junction held 8 bases outside the gene matches. The V gene's germline CDR1 is SGHVS and CDR2 FNYEAQ. DNA of the CDR3: TGTGCCAGCAGCTCAGCCGGACTAGCGACATACAATGAGCAGTTCTTC. Translation: CASSSAGLATYNEQFF.

CDR3 in DNA: TGTGCCAGCGGGCGGGCAGGGGAATCACCCCTCCACTTT. Translated, it gives CASGRAGESPLHF. The gene calls are TRBV3-1 (or the pseudogene TRBV3-2) and TRBJ1-6; D is possibly TRBD1 (6 bases). CDR3 length: 13 amino acids. Trimming took off 8 bases at V and 10 bases at J, with 15 bases between the two ends. CDR1 is LGHDT, CDR2 YNNKEL, per germline (reference sequence).

The genes are TRBV11-2 and TRBJ2-5, with TRBD2 matching 9 bases. In germline, CDR1 is SGHAT, CDR2 FQNNGV. The CDR3 spans 17 residues. V was clipped by 0 bases and J by 4 bases; unmatched bases: 9. The CDR3 loop reads CASSLEGGRGGGETQYF. CDR3 bases: TGTGCCAGCAGCTTAGAGGGTGGTCGCGGGGGGGGAGAGACCCAGTACTTC.

The chain joins TRBV9 to TRBJ2-5, with 7 nucleotides matching TRBD2. The CDR3 runs 15 residues. V gave up 2 bases and J gave up 5 bases; unmatched junction bases: 9. The germline gives CDR1 SGDLS, CDR2 YYNGEE. CDR3 nucleotides: TGTGCCAGCAGCGTTCAAGGCGCCGGGGGGGAGACCCAGTACTTC. Residues: CASSVQGAGGETQYF.

The gene calls are TRBV12-1 and TRBJ2-1; the table assigns TRBD2, which was not confirmed against the DNA. TRBV12-1 is termed a pseudogene. The CDR3 runs to 20 residues. As DNA, the CDR3 is TGTGCCAGCAGCCAACCTCCGGGACTAGCGGGAGGGCTCCCCTACAATGAGCAGTTCTTC. Residues: CASSQPPGLAGGLPYNEQFF.

This clone has a single count. The chain carries TRBV13 and TRBJ2-2; D gene ambiguous. The CDR3 extends over 14 amino acids. Trimming removed 4 bases from V and 6 bases from J, with 12 bases in between. Germline CDR1 PRHDT, CDR2 FYEKMQ (reference sequence). For the CDR3, the DNA is TGTGCCAGCAGCTCGGGTCCGAAGGCCGGGGAGCTGTTTTTT. Encoded protein: CASSSGPKAGELFF.

This sequence joins TRBV9 and TRBJ1-2; 9 bases match TRBD1. Germline trimming cut 4 bases from V and 2 bases from J; bases unmatched to any gene: 3. The CDR3 is made up of 14 amino acids. CDR1 is SGDLS and CDR2 is YYNGEE in the germline V gene. CDR3 in amino acids: CASSPQGANYGYTF. The CDR3 DNA sequence: TGTGCCAGCAGCCCACAGGGGGCGAACTATGGCTACACCTTC.

This clone was detected only once. The chain joins TRBV4-3 to TRBJ2-7, with D possibly TRBD1 on 6 matching bases. The length of the CDR3 is 15 residues. Germline CDR1 is LGHNA and CDR2 is YSLEER. V was trimmed by 1 base and J by 0 bases, leaving 10 bases between them. CDR3: CASSQAWDNSYEQYF. For the CDR3, the DNA is TGCGCCAGCAGCCAAGCTTGGGACAACTCCTACGAGCAGTACTTC.

The chain employs TRBV10-3 and TRBJ1-5; 8 bases are a match to TRBD1. The germline gives CDR1 ENHRY, CDR2 SYGVKD. The CDR3 covers 14 residues. Unmatched junction bases numbered 3, after V lost 3 bases and J lost 5 bases. The CDR3 reads CAISDTGQDQPQHF. In DNA, the CDR3 is TGTGCCATCAGTGACACGGGACAGGATCAGCCCCAGCATTTT.

The V call is TRBV6-6, the J call TRBJ1-2; TRBD1 aligns across 9 bases. CDR3 size: 15 residues. Trimming took 0 bases from V and 4 from J; bases not matched to a gene: 3. The germline V gene has CDR1 MNHNY and CDR2 SVGAGI (reference sequence). Here the CDR3 reads CASSYSMDRGYGYTF. Written as DNA, the CDR3 is TGTGCCAGCAGTTACTCGATGGACAGGGGCTATGGCTACACCTTC.

This clone was found a few times. The chain links TRBV30 to TRBJ2-7; D possibly corresponds to TRBD1 (7 bases). V dropped 7 bases and J dropped 1 base, with 20 bases sitting between them. CDR3 length: 15 residues. Germline values: CDR1 GTSNPN, CDR2 SVGIG (reference sequence). CDR3 sequence (DNA): TGTGCCTTGGACTATTACAGGGGAGGATCCTACGAGCAGTACTTC. Residues: CALDYYRGGSYEQYF.

The J gene is TRBJ2-7, the V gene TRBV5-1, with 7 bases lining up with TRBD2. There are 14 residues in the CDR3. J lost 2 bases, V lost 0 bases, and 2 bases had no gene match. The germline gives CDR1 SGHRS, CDR2 YFSETQ. The CDR3 loop reads CASSLDTSAYEQYF. The CDR3 region has the DNA TGCGCCAGCAGCTTGGACACTAGCGCCTACGAGCAGTACTTC.

CDR3 DNA: TGTGCCACCGGACAGGGCGTCACCGGGGAGCTGTTTTTT. This sequence encodes CATGQGVTGELFF. The chain recombines TRBV10-3 with TRBJ2-2; 8 bases fit TRBD1. V was pared by 10 bases and J by 4 bases, with 5 bases of the junction left unmatched. The germline V gene encodes CDR1 ENHRY and CDR2 SYGVKD. CDR3 size: 13 residues.